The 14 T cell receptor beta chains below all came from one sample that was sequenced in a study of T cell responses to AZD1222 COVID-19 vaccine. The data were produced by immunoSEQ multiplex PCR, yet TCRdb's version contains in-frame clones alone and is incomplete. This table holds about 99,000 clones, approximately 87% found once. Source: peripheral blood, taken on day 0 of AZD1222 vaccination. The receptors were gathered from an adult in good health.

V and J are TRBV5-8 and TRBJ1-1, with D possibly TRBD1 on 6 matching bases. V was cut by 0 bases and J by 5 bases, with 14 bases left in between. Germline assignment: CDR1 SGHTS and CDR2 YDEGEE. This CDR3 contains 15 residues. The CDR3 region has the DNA TGTGCCAGCAGCTTGGTCCGAATTCAGGGGACTGAAGCTTTCTTT. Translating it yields CASSLVRIQGTEAFF.

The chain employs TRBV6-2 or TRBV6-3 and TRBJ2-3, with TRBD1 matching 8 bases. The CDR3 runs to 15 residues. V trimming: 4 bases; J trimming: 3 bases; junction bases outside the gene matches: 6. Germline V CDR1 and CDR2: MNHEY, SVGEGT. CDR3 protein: CASSLYRGVTDTQYF. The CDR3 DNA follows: TGTGCCAGCAGTTTGTACAGGGGGGTGACAGATACGCAGTATTTT.

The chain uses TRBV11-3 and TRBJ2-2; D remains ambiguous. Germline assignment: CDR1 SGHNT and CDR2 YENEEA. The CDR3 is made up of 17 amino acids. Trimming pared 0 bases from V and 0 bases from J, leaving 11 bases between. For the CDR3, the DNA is TGTGCCAGCAGCTTAGATCTCGGGTTCTCGAACACCGGGGAGCTGTTTTTT. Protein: CASSLDLGFSNTGELFF.

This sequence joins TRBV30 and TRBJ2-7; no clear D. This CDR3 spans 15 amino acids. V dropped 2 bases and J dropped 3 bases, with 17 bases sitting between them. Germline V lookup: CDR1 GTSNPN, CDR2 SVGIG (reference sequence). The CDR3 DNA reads TGTGCCTGGAGTAATCGACCCAGCTATGACTACGAGCAGTACTTC. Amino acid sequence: CAWSNRPSYDYEQYF.

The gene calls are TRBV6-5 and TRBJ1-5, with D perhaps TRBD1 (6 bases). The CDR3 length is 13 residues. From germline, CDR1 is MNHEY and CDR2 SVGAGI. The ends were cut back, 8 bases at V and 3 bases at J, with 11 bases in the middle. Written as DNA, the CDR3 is TGTGCCAGCGGGGGCACTTACAATCAGCCCCAGCATTTT. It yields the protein CASGGTYNQPQHF.

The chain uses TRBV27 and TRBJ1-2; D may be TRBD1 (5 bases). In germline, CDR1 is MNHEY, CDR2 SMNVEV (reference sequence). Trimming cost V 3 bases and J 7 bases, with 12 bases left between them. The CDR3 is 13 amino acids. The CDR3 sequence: CASSLGQASGYTF. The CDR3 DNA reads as TGTGCCAGCAGTTTGGGGCAGGCCAGTGGCTACACCTTC.

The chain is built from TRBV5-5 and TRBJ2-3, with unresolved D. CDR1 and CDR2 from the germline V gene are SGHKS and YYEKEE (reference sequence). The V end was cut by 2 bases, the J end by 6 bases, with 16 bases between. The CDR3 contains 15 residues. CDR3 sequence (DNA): TGTGCCAGCAGCTTCATGGCGAAGGGTCCGGATACGCAGTATTTT. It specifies CASSFMAKGPDTQYF.

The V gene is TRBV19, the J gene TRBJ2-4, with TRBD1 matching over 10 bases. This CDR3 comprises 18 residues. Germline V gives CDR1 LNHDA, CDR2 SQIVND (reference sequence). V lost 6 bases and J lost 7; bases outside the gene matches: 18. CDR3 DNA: TGTGCCAGTAGGGGGACCGGGACAGGGGACGAGGACCGTAACATTCAGTACTTC. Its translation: CASRGTGTGDEDRNIQYF.

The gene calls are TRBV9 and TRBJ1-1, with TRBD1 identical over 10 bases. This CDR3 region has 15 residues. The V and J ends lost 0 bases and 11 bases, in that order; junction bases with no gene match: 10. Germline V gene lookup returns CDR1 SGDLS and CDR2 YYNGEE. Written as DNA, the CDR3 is TGTGCCAGCAGCGTAGATCGCGAGACAGGGGGCGCGGCTTTCTTT. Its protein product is CASSVDRETGGAAFF.

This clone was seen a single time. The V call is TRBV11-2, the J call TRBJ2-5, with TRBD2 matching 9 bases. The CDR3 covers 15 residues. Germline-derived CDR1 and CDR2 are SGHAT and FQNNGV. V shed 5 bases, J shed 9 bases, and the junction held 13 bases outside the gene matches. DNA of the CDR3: TGTGCCAGCAGCCAGATGGGACTAGCATGGGGGGCCCAGTACTTC. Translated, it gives CASSQMGLAWGAQYF.

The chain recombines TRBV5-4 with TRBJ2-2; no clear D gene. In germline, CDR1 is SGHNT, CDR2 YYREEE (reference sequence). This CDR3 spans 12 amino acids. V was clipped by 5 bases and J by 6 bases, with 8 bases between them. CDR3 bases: TGTGCCAGCAGATCTGAACCCGGGGAGCTGTTTTTT. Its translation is CASRSEPGELFF. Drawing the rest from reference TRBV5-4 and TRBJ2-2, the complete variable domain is ETGVTQSPTHLIKTRGQQVTLRCSSQSGHNTVSWYQQALGQGPQFIFQYYREEENGRGNFPPRFSGLQFPNYSSELNVNALELDDSALYLCASRSEPGELFFGEGSRLTVL.

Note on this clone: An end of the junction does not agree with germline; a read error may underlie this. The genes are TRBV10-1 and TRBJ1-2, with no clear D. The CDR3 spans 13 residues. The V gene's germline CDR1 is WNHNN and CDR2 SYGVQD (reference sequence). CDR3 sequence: CASSETPNYGYTF. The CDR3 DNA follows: TGCGCCAGCAGTGAGACCCCAAATTATGGGTACACCTTC.

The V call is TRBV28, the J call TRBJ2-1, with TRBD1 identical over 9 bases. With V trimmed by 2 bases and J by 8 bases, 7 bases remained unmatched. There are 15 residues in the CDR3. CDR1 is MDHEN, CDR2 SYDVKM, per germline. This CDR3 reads CASSLIGTGGDEQFF. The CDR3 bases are TGTGCCAGCAGTTTAATAGGCACAGGGGGCGATGAGCAGTTCTTC. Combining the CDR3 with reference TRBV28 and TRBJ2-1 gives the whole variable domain DVKVTQSSRYLVKRTGEKVFLECVQDMDHENMFWYRQDPGLGLRLIYFSYDVKMKEKGDIPEGYSVSREKKERFSLILESASTNQTSMYLCASSLIGTGGDEQFFGPGTRLTVL.

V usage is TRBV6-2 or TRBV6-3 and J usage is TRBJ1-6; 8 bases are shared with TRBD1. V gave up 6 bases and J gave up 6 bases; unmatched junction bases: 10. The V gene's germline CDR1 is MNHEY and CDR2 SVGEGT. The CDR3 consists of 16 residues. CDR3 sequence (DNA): TGTGCCAGCAGCCCTCCCGGACAGGGCGTTAATTCACCCCTCCACTTT. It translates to CASSPPGQGVNSPLHF.